A selection of T cell receptor beta chains follows, all from one sample in a study of T cell changes during pregnancy in multiple sclerosis. Data came from immunoSEQ multiplex PCR; TCRdb stores just in-frame clones and leaves some out. Of approximately 69,000 clones detected, less than 95% appear once; the ten largest clones hold 0.58%. Sequencing was performed on peripheral blood, taken in the third trimester of pregnancy. The receptor set was obtained from a female donor with multiple sclerosis, enrolled in a pregnancy study. The CDR3 runs from the conserved cysteine through the conserved F or W. A D gene is named only where the DNA matches it firmly. Size is stated for part of the rows, as once, few or many counts, or as a class when the clone is expanded.

15	TRBD2	TRBV5-1	TRBJ2-3	.	TGCGCCAGCAGAGCCCTGGCGGGGGGGCCGAATACGCAGTATTTT	CASRALAGGPNTQYF
15	TRBD2	TRBV10-3	TRBJ2-2	.	TGTGCCATCCCTGGAGCGGGGTCGAACACCGGGGAGCTGTTTTTT	CAIPGAGSNTGELFF
15	.	TRBV30	TRBJ1-3	few	TGTGCCTGGAGTGTAACAGGGACTACGGGAAACACCATATATTTT	CAWSVTGTTGNTIYF
14	.	TRBV5-6	TRBJ1-3	.	TGTGCCAGCAGCACGCAAGAGTATGGAAACACCATATATTTT	CASSTQEYGNTIYF
14	TRBD1	TRBV4-2	TRBJ1-1	few	TGTGCCAGCAGCGAGACAGGGAAGAACACTGAAGCTTTCTTT	CASSETGKNTEAFF
14	.	TRBV9	TRBJ1-2	.	TGTGCCAGCAGCCCGCGACAGTTTTTTTATGGCTACACCTTC	CASSPRQFFYGYTF
18	.	TRBV9	TRBJ2-2	.	TGTGCCAGCAGCGTAGGGTTACCTGGGGGGTTAGGCACCGGGGAGCTGTTTTTT	CASSVGLPGGLGTGELFF
15	TRBD1	TRBV6-5	TRBJ1-4	.	TGTGCCAGCAGCCCCAGGACAGGGGGCCGTGAAAAACTGTTTTTT	CASSPRTGGREKLFF
13	TRBD1	TRBV10-3	TRBJ1-5	.	TGTGCCATCAGTACACAGGGGACTCAGCCCCAGCATTTT	CAISTQGTQPQHF
15	TRBD2	TRBV6-6	TRBJ2-3	.	TGTGCCAGCAGTTATAGCGGGACGAATCTAGATACGCAGTATTTT	CASSYSGTNLDTQYF
14	TRBD2	TRBV2	TRBJ2-2	once	TGTGCCAGCCGACTAGCGGAAAACACCGGGGAGCTGTTTTTT	CASRLAENTGELFF
16	.	TRBV30	TRBJ2-5	.	TGTGCCTGGAGTGTAATAGCCCCAACAGGGTCAGAGACCCAGTACTTC	CAWSVIAPTGSETQYF
13	TRBD2	TRBV7-2	TRBJ2-3	.	TGTGCCAGCAGCTTAGATCAGCGGGGGGGCCCCTATTTT	CASSLDQRGGPYF
12	.	TRBV2	TRBJ2-1	.	TGTGCCAGCAGAACTTCTAGCAATGAGCAGTTCTTC	CASRTSSNEQFF
14	.	TRBV19	TRBJ2-7	.	TGTGCCAGTAGTATAGAGGCGGGAACTTACGAGCAGTACTTC	CASSIEAGTYEQYF
15	TRBD1	TRBV7-8	TRBJ1-4	.	TGTGCCAGCAGCGACCGGGACAGGGCGAGTGAAAAACTGTTTTTT	CASSDRDRASEKLFF